This T cell receptor beta chain was profiled in a study of T cell repertoires and HLA-DP antigens. Untouched CD4+ T cells were isolated by negative selection, averaging 97.7% purity. Comment on this clone: Its antigen remains unknown.

Per the germline V gene, CDR1 is MNHNY and CDR2 is SVGAGI (reference sequence). CDR3 size: 14 residues. V was cut by 2 bases and J by 4 bases, with 11 bases left in between. General study results and limits: Total CD4+ responders were stimulated by HeLa antigen-presenting cells. Naive and memory CD4+ cells were analysed together, not apart.

The repertoire was sequenced with immunoSEQ multiplex PCR; TCRdb's copy has only in-frame clones and lacks some. The sample yields around 100,000 clones, 80% to 95% seen once. The chain has TRBV6-6 and TRBJ1-2; D call uncertain. Sequencing was carried out using CD4+ T cells from PBMCs. The sequence was obtained from a woman under 30 in good health and CMV-seronegative. The DNA of the CDR3 is TGTGCCAGCAGTTACACCGACTCACGCTATGGCTACACCTTC. Translated, it gives CASSYTDSRYGYTF.